Here is one TCR beta chain with its context. The CDR3 is 14 amino acids. Germline-derived CDR1 and CDR2 are SGHAT and FQDESV (reference sequence). V gave up 8 bases and J gave up 7 bases; unmatched junction bases: 10. Generated by immunoSEQ multiplex PCR, the TCRdb table keeps only in-frame clones and is missing some. The table lists under 55,000 clones, roughly 84% of them singletons, with 5% to 6% in the top ten. These data originate in a study of PD-L1 blockade in urothelial cancer. The sequence was obtained from a man aged 40-49 years with urothelial cancer. Sequenced material: PBMCs, taken around atezolizumab (anti-PD-L1) treatment. The chain carries TRBV11-1 and TRBJ2-3; TRBD2 aligns across 9 bases. The CDR3 DNA sequence: TGTGCCAGCCGCCCACTAGCGGGTTGGAATACGCAGTATTTT. Protein sequence: CASRPLAGWNTQYF.